This T cell receptor (beta chain) was captured in a study of blood T cell repertoires in COVID-19. Deletions cut 5 bases from V and 4 bases from J, with 12 bases between. CDR3 size: 14 residues. The germline CDR1 and CDR2 sequences are SEHNR and FQNEAQ (reference sequence). Under the authors' procedure: For nucleated cells, counts were estimated from reference gene primer amplification. Produced via immunoSEQ multiplex PCR; TCRdb's table is partial and in-frame only. The DNA was the basis for D and trimming; V, J and clone size are from that table. This sample has 65,000 to 90,000 clones, with 79% found just once.

The sequencing input was peripheral blood. The V gene is TRBV7-9, the J gene TRBJ1-5, with a weak D call TRBD1 (5 bases). The source of this sequence is a man aged 55-75 years with active or convalescent COVID-19. Here the CDR3 DNA reads TGTGCCAGCAGCGACAGTGGGGTGAATCAGCCCCAGCATTTT. It yields the protein CASSDSGVNQPQHF.